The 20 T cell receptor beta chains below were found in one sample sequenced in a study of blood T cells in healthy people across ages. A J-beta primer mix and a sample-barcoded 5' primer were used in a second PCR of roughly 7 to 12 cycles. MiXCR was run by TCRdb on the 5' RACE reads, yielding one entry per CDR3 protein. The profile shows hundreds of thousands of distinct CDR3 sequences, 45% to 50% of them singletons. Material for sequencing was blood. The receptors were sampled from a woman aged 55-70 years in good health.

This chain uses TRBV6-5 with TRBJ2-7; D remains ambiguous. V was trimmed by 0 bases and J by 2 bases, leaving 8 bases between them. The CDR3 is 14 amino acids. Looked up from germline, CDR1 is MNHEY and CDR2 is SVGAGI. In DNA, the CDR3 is TGTGCCAGCAGTTACTCGAAACCGCCCTACGAGCAGTACTTC. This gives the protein CASSYSKPPYEQYF.

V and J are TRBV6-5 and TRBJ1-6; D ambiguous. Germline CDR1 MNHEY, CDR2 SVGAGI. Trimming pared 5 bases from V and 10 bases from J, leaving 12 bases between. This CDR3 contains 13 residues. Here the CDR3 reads CASSATRGSPLHF. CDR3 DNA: TGTGCCAGCAGTGCCACGAGAGGATCACCCCTCCACTTT.

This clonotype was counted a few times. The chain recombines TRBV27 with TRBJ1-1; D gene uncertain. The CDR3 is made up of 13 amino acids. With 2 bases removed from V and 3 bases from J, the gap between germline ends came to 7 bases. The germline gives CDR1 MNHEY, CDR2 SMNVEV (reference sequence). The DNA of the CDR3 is TGTGCCAGCAGTTTAAATGCATACACTGAAGCTTTCTTT. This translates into CASSLNAYTEAFF.

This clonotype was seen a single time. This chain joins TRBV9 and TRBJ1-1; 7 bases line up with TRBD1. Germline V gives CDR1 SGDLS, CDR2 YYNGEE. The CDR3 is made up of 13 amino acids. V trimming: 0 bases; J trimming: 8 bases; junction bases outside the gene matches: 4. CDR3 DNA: TGTGCCAGCAGCGTAGGACAGGGAAGCGAAGCTTTCTTT. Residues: CASSVGQGSEAFF.

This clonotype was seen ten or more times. CDR3 DNA: TGTGCCAGCAGCCTACGTCCTGGTAATCGGCAGTACTTC. Amino acids: CASSLRPGNRQYF. The rearrangement links TRBV7-2 to TRBJ2-7; no reliable D call. CDR3 size: 13 residues. V lost 5 bases to trimming and J lost 9 bases, with 17 bases between them. Germline-derived CDR1 and CDR2 are SGHTA and FQGNSA.

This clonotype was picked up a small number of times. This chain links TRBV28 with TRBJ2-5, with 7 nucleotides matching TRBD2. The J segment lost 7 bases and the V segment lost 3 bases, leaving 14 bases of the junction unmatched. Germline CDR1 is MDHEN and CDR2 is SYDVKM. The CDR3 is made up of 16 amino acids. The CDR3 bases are TGTGCCAGCAGTTTTATTCGGGAGGTGATTGTTCGGACCCAGTACTTC. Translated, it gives CASSFIREVIVRTQYF.

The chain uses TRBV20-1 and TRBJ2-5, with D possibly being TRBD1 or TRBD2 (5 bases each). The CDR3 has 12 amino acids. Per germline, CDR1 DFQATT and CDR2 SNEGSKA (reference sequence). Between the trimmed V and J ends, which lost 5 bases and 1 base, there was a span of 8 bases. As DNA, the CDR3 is TGCAGTGCTTCCGGGACCCAAGAGACCCAGTACTTC. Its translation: CSASGTQETQYF.

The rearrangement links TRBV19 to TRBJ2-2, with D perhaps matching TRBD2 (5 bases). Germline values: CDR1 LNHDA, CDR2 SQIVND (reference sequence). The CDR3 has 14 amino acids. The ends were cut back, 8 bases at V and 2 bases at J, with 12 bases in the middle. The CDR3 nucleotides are TGTGCCAGTCGGACGGGGTTAAACACCGGGGAGCTGTTTTTT. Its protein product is CASRTGLNTGELFF.

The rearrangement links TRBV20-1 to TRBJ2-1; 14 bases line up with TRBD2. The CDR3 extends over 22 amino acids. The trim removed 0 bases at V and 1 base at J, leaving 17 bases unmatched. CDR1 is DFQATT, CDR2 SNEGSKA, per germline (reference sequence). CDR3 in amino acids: CSARDTGGAGTSGRWSYNEQFF. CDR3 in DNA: TGCAGTGCTAGAGATACCGGGGGCGCTGGGACTAGCGGGAGATGGTCCTACAATGAGCAGTTCTTC.

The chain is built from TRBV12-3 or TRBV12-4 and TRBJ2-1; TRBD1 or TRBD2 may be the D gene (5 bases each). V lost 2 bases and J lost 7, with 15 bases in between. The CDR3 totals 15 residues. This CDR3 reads CASSLRAMGENEQFF. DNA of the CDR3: TGTGCCAGCAGTTTACGGGCTATGGGGGAAAATGAGCAGTTCTTC.

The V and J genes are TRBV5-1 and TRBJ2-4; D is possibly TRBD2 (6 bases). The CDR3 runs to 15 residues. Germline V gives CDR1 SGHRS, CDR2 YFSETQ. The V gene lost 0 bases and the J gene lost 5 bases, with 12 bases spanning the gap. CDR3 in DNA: TGCGCCAGCAGCTTGGGGCCAGCGGGTCAAAACATTCAGTACTTC. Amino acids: CASSLGPAGQNIQYF.

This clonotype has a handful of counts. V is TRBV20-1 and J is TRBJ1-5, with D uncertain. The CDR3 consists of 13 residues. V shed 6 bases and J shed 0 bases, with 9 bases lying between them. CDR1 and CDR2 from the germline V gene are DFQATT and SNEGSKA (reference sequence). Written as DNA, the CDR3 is TGCAGTGCCCTAGAAGATAGCAATCAGCCCCAGCATTTT. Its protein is CSALEDSNQPQHF.

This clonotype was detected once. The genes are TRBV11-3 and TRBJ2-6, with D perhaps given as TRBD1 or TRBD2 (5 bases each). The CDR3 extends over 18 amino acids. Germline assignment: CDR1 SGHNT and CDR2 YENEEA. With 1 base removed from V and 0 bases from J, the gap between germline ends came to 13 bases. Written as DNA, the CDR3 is TGTGCCAGCAGCTTAGGGGGGACGGAAATCTCTGGGGCCAACGTCCTGACTTTC. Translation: CASSLGGTEISGANVLTF.

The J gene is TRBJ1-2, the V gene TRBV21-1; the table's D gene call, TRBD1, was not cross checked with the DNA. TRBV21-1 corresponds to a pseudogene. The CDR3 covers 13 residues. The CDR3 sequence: CASTPGQAYGYTF. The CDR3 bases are TGTGCCAGCACCCCGGGACAGGCTTATGGCTACACCTTC.

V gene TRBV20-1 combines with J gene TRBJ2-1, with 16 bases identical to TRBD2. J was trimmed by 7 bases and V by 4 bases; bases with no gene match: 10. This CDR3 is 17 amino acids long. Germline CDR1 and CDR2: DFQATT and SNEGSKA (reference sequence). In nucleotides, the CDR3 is TGCAGTGCTATAAGCCCTGGGACTAGCGGGAGGGGTAATGAGCAGTTCTTC. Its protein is CSAISPGTSGRGNEQFF.

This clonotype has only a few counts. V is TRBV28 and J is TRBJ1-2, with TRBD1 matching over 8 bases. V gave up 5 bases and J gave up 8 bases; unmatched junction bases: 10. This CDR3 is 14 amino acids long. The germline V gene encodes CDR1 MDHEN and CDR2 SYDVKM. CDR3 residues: CASSPVGQGYGYTF. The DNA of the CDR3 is TGTGCCAGCAGTCCAGTTGGACAGGGTTACGGCTACACCTTC.

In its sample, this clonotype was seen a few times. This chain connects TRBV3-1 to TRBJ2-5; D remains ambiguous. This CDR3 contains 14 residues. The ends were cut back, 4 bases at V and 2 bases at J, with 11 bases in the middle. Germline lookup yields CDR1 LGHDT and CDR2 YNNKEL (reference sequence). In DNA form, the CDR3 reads TGTGCCAGCAGCCGGAGCCTCCTTCAAGAGACCCAGTACTTC. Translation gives CASSRSLLQETQYF.

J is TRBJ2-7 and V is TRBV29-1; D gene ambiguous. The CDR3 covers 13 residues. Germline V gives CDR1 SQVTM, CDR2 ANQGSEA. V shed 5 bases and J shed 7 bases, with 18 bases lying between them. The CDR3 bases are TGCAGCGTTAGCCAACCGCTCCTGGGGGAGCAGTACTTC. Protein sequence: CSVSQPLLGEQYF.

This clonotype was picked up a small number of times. CDR3 DNA: TGTGCCAGCAGTCTTTTACCTTCCTCTGGGGCCAACGTCCTGACTTTC. Residues: CASSLLPSSGANVLTF. The chain is built from TRBV6-4 and TRBJ2-6; no reliable D call. Trimming left V 5 bases short and J 0 bases short, with 11 bases between. The CDR3 contains 16 residues. CDR1 and CDR2 from the germline V gene are MRHNA and SNTAGT.

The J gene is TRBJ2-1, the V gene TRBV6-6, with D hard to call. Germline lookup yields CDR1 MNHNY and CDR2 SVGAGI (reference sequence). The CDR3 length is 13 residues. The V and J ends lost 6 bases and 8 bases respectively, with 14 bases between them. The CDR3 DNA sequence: TGTGCCAGCAGATCCGGCAACTGGGATGAGCAGTTCTTC. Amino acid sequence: CASRSGNWDEQFF.